This TCR beta chain was documented in a study of blood T cells in healthy people across ages. Looking at the study overall: Through template switching, about one barcoded beta molecule was captured per two T cells, as measured in model experiments.

In germline, CDR1 is MNHEY, CDR2 SMNVEV (reference sequence). Germline trimming cut 9 bases from V and 0 bases from J; bases unmatched to any gene: 3. The CDR3 runs to 15 residues. Next came a second PCR, run for roughly 6 to 11 cycles, which used a sample-barcoded 5' primer along with a J-beta primer mix. TCRdb redid the calling of the 5' RACE reads with MiXCR, one entry per CDR3 protein. The sample records 800,000 to 950,000 distinct CDR3 sequences, about 37% being singletons. The specimen was blood. The chain recombines TRBV27 with TRBJ2-1, with 12 bases that match TRBD2. This TCR was recovered from a man between 18 and 35 years old in good health. CDR3 region: CARASGGASYNEQFF. The DNA of the CDR3 is TGTGCCAGGGCTAGCGGGGGGGCCTCCTACAATGAGCAGTTCTTC.